This section outlines one TCR beta chain sequence together with its context. Its antigen is as yet unknown. The table came from immunoSEQ multiplex PCR; TCRdb's copy has only in-frame clones and leaves some out. The data contain 43,000 or so clones, approximately 95% of them singletons. In germline, CDR1 is WSHSY, CDR2 SAAADI. This CDR3 is built from 13 residues. V lost 6 bases to trimming and J lost 3 bases, with 9 bases between them. The sample belongs to a study of graft-versus-host responses after intestinal transplantation. At the level of the study: Among the recipients, transplants were multivisceral, liver-intestinal, or isolated intestinal. Broader study findings: GvH clonotypes were identified within recipient marrow, with a subset emerging first in ileum or blood. Subjects displaying graft-donor T cell macrochimerism possessed elevated graft-versus-host to host-versus-graft clonal ratios inside allografts.

Sample: PBMCs, taken roughly 51 weeks after intestinal transplant. This chain joins TRBV10-2 and TRBJ2-1; D is uncertain. This clonotype was obtained from a human patient who received an intestinal transplant, so some T cells may come from the graft donor. CDR3 in amino acids: CASSSSDYNEQFF. The CDR3 DNA follows: TGCGCCAGCAGCTCCTCGGACTACAATGAGCAGTTCTTC.